This TCR beta chain was sequenced for a study of cytomegalovirus exposure and HLA in healthy donors (dated by TCRdb to about 2017). As for the study more broadly: According to an earlier analysis of 587 of the donors, about 190 million T cells yielded 117 million unique TCR beta sequences and 276 Gb of sequence data. The later analysis used no new phenotypic data to find candidate immune exposures, relying instead on TCR beta sequences and their occurrence across donors. High-throughput TCR immunosequencing, statistical association of individual TCRs with disease status, and machine learning were combined to predict cytomegalovirus infection status. An early release that covered more than 550 HLA-typed donors contained approximately 300 gigabases of sequencing data and tens of millions of unique TCR sequences. Both class I and class II loci were covered by HLA typing, at four-digit resolution. The study was designed to test whether signatures of past pathogen exposure could be identified by cataloging public T cell receptors. The genetic ancestry cluster associated with self-reported Caucasian donors included over 80% of the approximately 400 genotyped donors. The T cell repertoires of about 700 subjects were profiled by immunosequencing and related to cytomegalovirus serostatus. Four or five DR-DQ haplotypes were treated as single units for association and clustering because of strong linkage in the cohort. Donor age, sex, ethnicity and CMV serostatus were compiled together with the repertoire data. The number of donors typed differed by locus, with about 629-640 for A, B, C, DRB1 and DQB1, around 500 for DQA1, approximately 570 for DPA1, and roughly 450 for DPB1. All discovery cohort repertoires had been generated using a single sequencing platform. A separate validation cohort of roughly 130 different subjects was used in addition to the approximately 610-subject first cohort. An earlier analysis of around 580 of the donors used high-throughput TCR beta sequencing to judge whether each TCR beta V gene segment behaved as functional or pseudogenic. A later genetic analysis used genome-wide SNP genotypes for about 60% of the roughly 700 donors, treating that subset as a discovery cohort. In a later analysis, previously published TCR beta repertoires from fewer than 750 donors were re-analyzed and high-resolution HLA genotyping was added so that TCR occurrence patterns could be studied. Among 300 to 450 genotyped donors of the cohort, an average of approximately 230,000 unique TCR beta nucleotide sequences were sequenced per donor, roughly 20% of them non-productive.

Comment on this clone: This receptor's antigen is unknown. No much larger clone is present one base from it, and per-base qualities are unavailable.

Broad study findings and their caveats: In vitro tests confirmed that a few of the cytomegalovirus-associated TCR beta chains recognize cytomegalovirus antigens. The cohort was sequenced for TCR beta chains only, and without alpha or paired-chain data the features that could be detected were limited. A further reported finding was that TCR beta sequences accurately predicted the HLA-A and HLA-B alleles for most subjects in the first cohort. Immune exposure information for the cohort was limited to CMV serostatus. The classifier was reported to diagnose cytomegalovirus status with high specificity and sensitivity in both the original and validation cohorts. At a false discovery rate of 0.05, a later analysis linked 16,951 TCR beta sequences to specific HLA alleles. Correlated functional status among segregating V segments might be attributable to linkage disequilibrium, but an unknown experimental factor could not be ruled out. In a later analysis, several top co-occurrence clusters were reported to appear linked to parvovirus B19, influenza, CMV and Epstein-Barr virus. According to a later genetic analysis, donors in an Asian-associated ancestry cluster had fewer N-insertions in productive TCRs than the approximately 700-donor mean. It was suggested by the authors that the approach could potentially be generalized to other disease states and immunological phenotypes. V-gene and J-gene trimming of TCR beta chains was associated with a missense DCLRE1C variant in a later genetic analysis, and the association was replicated in an independent cohort. In a later analysis, the rate of TCR association differed among HLA loci, with DRB1 alleles having the most associated TCRs and HLA-C alleles having the fewest. Assigning TCR associations to individual alleles was difficult when HLA alleles, especially DR and DQ, strongly co-occurred. Across donors, most TCR sequences were observed very rarely, whereas some public TCRs were present in many individuals. A later analysis found that most CMV-associated TCR beta chains appeared HLA-restricted, with HLA associations seemingly driven largely by CMV exposure. Because counts were too low, approximately 15 rarely observed V segments, including chromosome 9 orphons, were excluded from the earlier analysis of fewer than 650 of the donors. Sequencing depth was assumed to be roughly uniform across donors in the presence/absence analyses, though that assumption may not hold. Because HLA typing was missing for some donors at each locus, association tests included only the typed subset. An earlier analysis of approximately 590 of the donors showed that most TCR beta V segments appeared in productive rearrangements either about 90% or about 30% of the time, which broadly matched IMGT annotations. A later analysis found that HLA-associated TCR beta chains were more clonally expanded and had lower generation probabilities than equally common non-associated chains. Some IMGT-functional V segments, including TRBV6-2 and TRBV6-3, could not be distinguished by the 87-base-pair reads and were therefore excluded. A cluster of highly shared sequence variants was judged likely to represent a technical artifact of the sequencing pipeline. In the study, 150 to 200 TCR beta chains were listed as associated with cytomegalovirus.

In total, 600 or so healthy bone marrow donors made up the cohort. At the time of sampling, every cohort member was nominally healthy, though immune exposures that went unrecorded were likely present. The donor tested CMV seropositive and was one of the 289 seropositive cohort members. Each donor provided a peripheral blood sample, and peripheral blood mononuclear cells were used for TCR beta sequencing. The Qiagen DNeasy Blood Extraction Kit was used to extract genomic DNA from the blood cell samples. The library was produced with the immunoSEQ multiplex PCR assay. The multiplex PCR relied on a mix of 60 forward primers for TCR Vbeta segments and 13 reverse primers for TCR Jbeta segments. The CDR3 region of rearranged TCR beta genes was amplified from genomic DNA by a multiplex PCR assay. The Illumina HiSeq System was used to sequence the amplified TCR beta libraries as 87-base-pair reads. In the paper's pipeline: Across the roughly 600 repertoires, a later analysis counted tens of millions of unique TCR beta chains, 8.5 million to 12 million of which were shared by at least two donors. A nearest-neighbor algorithm error-corrected the raw reads and collapsed the reads into unique sequences, merging closely related sequences to remove PCR and sequencing errors. CDR3 sequences were aligned to IMGT reference sequences to assign V, D and J gene segments. For a sequence to be retained, a match of at least six nucleotides was required to both a V gene segment and a J gene segment. A rearrangement was called productive if the CDR3 had no stop codons and remained in frame with V and J, and every other rearrangement was called non-productive. Following IMGT convention, CDR3 was defined as the stretch from the second conserved V-encoded cysteine to the conserved J-encoded phenylalanine. In an earlier analysis of roughly 610 of the donors, sequences lacking an unambiguous match to a single V gene segment were excluded. An earlier analysis of a few hundred of the donors classified V segments as functional when productive rearrangements were above 56.7% and as segregating when the standard deviation between donors was above 5%. A statistical classification framework was developed to diagnose cytomegalovirus status using the catalog of TCR beta chain sequences. In a later analysis, TCR nucleotide sequences were compared against IMGT/GENE-DB human TR gene sequences so that V and J genes could be assigned. Using the TCRdist pipeline, a later analysis assigned CDR3 sequences along with most-parsimonious VDJ recombination scenarios. In a later analysis, every TCR beta chain was defined by the combination of its CDR3 amino acid sequence and its V-gene family, and reads without a unique V-gene family were dropped. In a later analysis, fewer than 600 highly shared, low-generation-probability nucleotide sequences were removed to address suspected cross-contamination and a sequencing artifact. In a later analysis, a clonal expansion index was calculated for each public chain from normalized within-repertoire ranks of inferred template counts. Generation probabilities in a later analysis came from a VDJ recombination model fitted to out-of-frame rearrangements, and those results were checked against IGoR. A later analysis scored TCR-TCR, TCR-HLA and TCR-CMV co-occurrence with hypergeometric tests, applying a repertoire-size bias correction to TCR pairs. To estimate false discovery rates, a later analysis permuted the HLA or CMV assignments 20 times. In a later analysis, co-occurring TCRs were grouped with DBSCAN, and TCRdist sequence similarity was added when clustering was performed within HLA-allele-positive subsets. Repertoires with fewer than 30,000 or more than 120,000 public chains, plus five repertoires with anomalous nucleotide sharing, were excluded from co-occurrence clustering. The clones in this table, taken by TCRdb from immuneACCESS, are in-frame only. Not every clone is retained; where verified, under half of the shortfall comes from an unresolved V gene, and the cause of the rest is unknown. V and J calls and clone size are copied from that table; D and trimming were computed from the DNA. This sample comprises roughly 63,000 clones, over 60% of them detected only once. The ten most abundant clones make up 20% to 30% of the sample.

Including the terminal cysteine and phenylalanine, the CDR3 comprises 16 residues. The kept DNA is CDR3 alone, 48 bases in frame from the first base. V loses 5 bases of germline sequence and J loses 0 bases, and the interval between the two ends is 15 bases. CDR1 and CDR2 (SGHRS, YFSETQ) derive from the germline V gene. The chain is encoded by TRBV5-1 joined to TRBJ1-5; TRBD1 is perhaps the D gene, given 6 matching bases. Sample: PBMCs. The clonotype comes from a man in his forties or fifties in good health and CMV-seropositive. The DNA reads TGCGCCAGCAGTGCCGGGGACAACTTTAGCAATCAGCCCCAGCATTTT. The translation is CASSAGDNFSNQPQHF.